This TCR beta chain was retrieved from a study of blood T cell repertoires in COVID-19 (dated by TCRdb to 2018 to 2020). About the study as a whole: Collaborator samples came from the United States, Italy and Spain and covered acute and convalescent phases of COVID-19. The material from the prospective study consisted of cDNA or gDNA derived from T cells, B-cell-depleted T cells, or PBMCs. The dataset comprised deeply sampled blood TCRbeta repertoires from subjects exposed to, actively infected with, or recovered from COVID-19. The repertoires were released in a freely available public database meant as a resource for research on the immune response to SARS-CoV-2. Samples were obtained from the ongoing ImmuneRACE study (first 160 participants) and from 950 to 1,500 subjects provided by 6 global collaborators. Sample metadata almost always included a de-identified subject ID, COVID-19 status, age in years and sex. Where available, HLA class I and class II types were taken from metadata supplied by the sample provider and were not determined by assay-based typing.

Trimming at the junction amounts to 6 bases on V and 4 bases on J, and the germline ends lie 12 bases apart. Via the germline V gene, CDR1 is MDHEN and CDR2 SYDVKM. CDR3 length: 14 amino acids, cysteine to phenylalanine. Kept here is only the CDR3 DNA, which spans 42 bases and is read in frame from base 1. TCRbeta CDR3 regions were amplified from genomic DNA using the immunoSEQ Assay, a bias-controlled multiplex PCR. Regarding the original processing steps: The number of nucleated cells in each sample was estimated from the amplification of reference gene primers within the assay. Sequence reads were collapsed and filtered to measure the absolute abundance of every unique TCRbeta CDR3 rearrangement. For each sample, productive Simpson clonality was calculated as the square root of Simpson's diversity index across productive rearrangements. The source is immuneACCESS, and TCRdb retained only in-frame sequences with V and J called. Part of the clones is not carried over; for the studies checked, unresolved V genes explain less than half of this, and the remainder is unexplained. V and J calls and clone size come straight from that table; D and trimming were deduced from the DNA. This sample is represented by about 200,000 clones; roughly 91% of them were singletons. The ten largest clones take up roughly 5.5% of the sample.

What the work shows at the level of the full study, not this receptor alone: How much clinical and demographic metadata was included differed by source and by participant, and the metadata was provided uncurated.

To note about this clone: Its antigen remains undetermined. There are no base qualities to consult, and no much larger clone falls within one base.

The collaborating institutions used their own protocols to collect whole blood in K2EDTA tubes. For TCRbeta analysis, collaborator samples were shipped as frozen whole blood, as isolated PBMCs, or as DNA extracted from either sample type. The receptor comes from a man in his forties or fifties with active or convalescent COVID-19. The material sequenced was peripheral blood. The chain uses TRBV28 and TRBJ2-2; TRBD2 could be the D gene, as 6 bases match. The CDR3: CASRGGGSTGELFF. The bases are TGTGCCAGCAGGGGGGGAGGATCCACCGGGGAGCTGTTTTTT.